The 28 T cell receptor beta chains in this list originate from one sample, sequenced in a study of blood T cells in healthy people across ages. A second PCR, run for about 7 to 11 cycles, used a sample-barcoded 5' primer plus a J-beta primer mix. TCRdb redid the calling of the 5' RACE reads with MiXCR, one entry per CDR3 protein. Found here are 600,000 to 1,000,000 distinct CDR3 sequences, roughly 50% of them singletons; the top ten hold 20% to 25%. Sequencing input: blood. These receptors came from a man under 40 in good health.

The gene calls are TRBV4-3 and TRBJ2-1; D possibly corresponds to TRBD1 (6 bases). The J call may be mistaken, given a closer DNA end match to TRBJ2-7. The CDR3 is 16 residues long. CDR1 LGHNA and CDR2 YSLEER come from the germline V gene. This CDR3 reads CASSQDPDSSYNEQYF. The CDR3 bases are TGCGCCAGCAGCCAAGATCCGGACAGTTCCTACAATGAGCAGTACTTC.

V gene TRBV20-1 combines with J gene TRBJ2-7; 7 nucleotides agree with TRBD2. Looked up from germline, CDR1 is DFQATT and CDR2 is SNEGSKA (reference sequence). This CDR3 is 12 amino acids long. V dropped 6 bases and J dropped 5; count of bases not matched to a gene: 7. The CDR3 DNA reads TGCAGTGCCGGACTAGTAAGCGACGAGCAGTACTTC. It is translated as CSAGLVSDEQYF.

The sample holds one count of this clonotype. J is TRBJ2-5 and V is TRBV18; 10 bases are a match to TRBD1. Looked up from germline, CDR1 is KGHSH and CDR2 is LQKENI. V lost 3 bases and J lost 11; bases outside the gene matches: 9. This CDR3 has 14 residues. The CDR3 DNA is TGTGCCAGCTCACCGGGACAGGGGATGGGGGAGCAGTACTTC. Protein sequence: CASSPGQGMGEQYF.

There are a few counts of this clonotype. V usage is TRBV20-1 and J usage is TRBJ2-5; no reliable D call. This CDR3 contains 14 residues. The germline gives CDR1 DFQATT, CDR2 SNEGSKA (reference sequence). The germline V and J ends were trimmed by 5 bases and 3 bases, with 16 bases remaining between them. CDR3: CSARYENLKETQYF. The CDR3 region has the DNA TGCAGTGCTCGTTATGAGAACCTAAAAGAGACCCAGTACTTC.

A note on this clonotype: The CDR3 does not close with the conserved phenylalanine or tryptophan, likely indicating a read error. The rearrangement joins TRBV20-1 to TRBJ2-7, with D perhaps assigned TRBD1 or TRBD2 (5 bases each). Germline V lookup: CDR1 DFQATT, CDR2 SNEGSKA (reference sequence). The CDR3 totals 13 residues. V was clipped by 5 bases and J by 4 bases, with 15 bases between them. CDR3 nucleotides: TGCAGTGCTTTACGGGACGGCTCGTACGAGCAGTACTAC. Translated, it gives CSALRDGSYEQYY.

The chain is built from TRBV20-1 and TRBJ2-3, with 7 bases matching TRBD2. In germline, CDR1 is DFQATT, CDR2 SNEGSKA (reference sequence). This CDR3 is 14 amino acids long. Trimming took 6 bases from V and 2 from J; bases not matched to a gene: 8. CDR3 nucleotide sequence: TGCAGTGCGAACTTGGGGGGGACCACAGATACGCAGTATTTT. Translated: CSANLGGTTDTQYF.

This clonotype was picked up one time. CDR3 sequence reads: CASSPGQGRTPLHF. The CDR3 coding sequence is TGTGCCAGCAGTCCGGGACAGGGAAGGACACCCCTCCACTTT. The V gene is TRBV6-2 or TRBV6-3, the J gene TRBJ1-6, with 9 bases fitting TRBD1. Germline V gene lookup returns CDR1 MNHEY and CDR2 SVGEGT. This CDR3 contains 14 residues. Trimming at V came to 5 bases and at J to 11 bases, leaving 7 bases not matched to a gene.

This clonotype came up many times. The rearrangement links TRBV7-9 to TRBJ2-7; 7 bases match TRBD2. The germline V gene has CDR1 SEHNR and CDR2 FQNEAQ (reference sequence). The CDR3 loop spans 15 amino acids. V lost 6 bases, J lost 5 bases, and 13 bases stayed unmatched. The CDR3 DNA is TGTGCCAGCAGGCGCGGTATAGCGGGTTCTAACGAGCAGTACTTC. This codes for CASRRGIAGSNEQYF.

The rearrangement uses TRBV10-3 and TRBJ2-5; D perhaps matches TRBD2 (6 bases). The V end lost 0 bases, the J end lost 13 bases, and 12 bases lay between the germline ends. The CDR3 spans 12 residues. The germline V gene has CDR1 ENHRY and CDR2 SYGVKD. This chain's CDR3 is CAISESGRGGYF. In DNA, the CDR3 is TGTGCCATCAGTGAGTCGGGCCGGGGAGGGTACTTC.

The chain combines TRBV27 with TRBJ1-5; 9 bases are a match to TRBD1. Germline V gene sequence: CDR1 MNHEY, CDR2 SMNVEV (reference sequence). This CDR3 is built from 17 residues. The trim removed 6 bases at V and 6 bases at J, leaving 15 bases unmatched. The CDR3 DNA is TGTGCCAGCAGGGGCGGGGGAGCCGGGACAGGGATTCAGCCCCAGCATTTT. Its translation is CASRGGGAGTGIQPQHF.

This clonotype was counted between two and nine times. The V and J genes are TRBV10-2 and TRBJ2-1; no reliable D call. Trimming stripped 1 base from V and 4 bases from J, with 8 bases between. The CDR3 spans 14 residues. Germline V gene data show CDR1 as WSHSY and CDR2 as SAAADI. CDR3 loop: CASSEFVGYNEQFF. The CDR3 DNA is TGCGCCAGCAGTGAGTTCGTGGGGTACAATGAGCAGTTCTTC.

In this sample, this clonotype turned up once. This chain links TRBV10-3 with TRBJ2-7; D perhaps matches TRBD2 (5 bases). The CDR3 totals 14 residues. The germline CDR1 and CDR2 sequences are ENHRY and SYGVKD. Trimming took 6 bases from V and 6 from J, leaving 18 bases between them. In DNA form, the CDR3 reads TGTGCCATCAGACCTTCCGTGGGAGACTGCGAGCAGTACTTC. It specifies CAIRPSVGDCEQYF.

This chain links TRBV20-1 with TRBJ2-1; 7 bases map to TRBD2. The germline V gene encodes CDR1 DFQATT and CDR2 SNEGSKA (reference sequence). This CDR3 contains 12 residues. Losses at the gene ends were 5 bases for V and 5 bases for J; bases not matched to a gene: 3. CDR3 protein: CSAPSGDNEQFF. CDR3 nucleotides: TGCAGTGCTCCAAGCGGGGACAATGAGCAGTTCTTC.

This clonotype was recorded a few times. This chain links TRBV3-1 with TRBJ2-5; TRBD2 aligns across 10 bases. The CDR3 is made up of 16 amino acids. CDR1 and CDR2 (germline): LGHDT, YNNKEL (reference sequence). J lost 4 bases, V lost 0 bases, and 5 bases had no gene match. This CDR3 is CASSQDLRTSGETQYF. The DNA for the CDR3 is TGTGCCAGCAGCCAAGATCTGCGGACTAGCGGAGAGACCCAGTACTTC.

The V and J genes are TRBV10-3 and TRBJ2-1, with D perhaps matching TRBD1 or TRBD2 (5 bases each). The DNA end lines up better with TRBJ2-7; the J call may be wrong. The CDR3 is made up of 14 amino acids. CDR1 and CDR2 from the germline V gene are ENHRY and SYGVKD. This chain's CDR3 is CAISEKGTAYEQYF. DNA for the CDR3: TGTGCCATCAGTGAGAAAGGGACCGCCTACGAGCAGTACTTC.

This clonotype showed up just once. The CDR3 reads CSARGKDRALEAFF. The CDR3 nucleotides are TGCAGTGCTAGAGGAAAGGACAGGGCACTTGAAGCTTTCTTT. This rearrangement joins TRBV20-1 to TRBJ1-1; 8 bases map to TRBD1. CDR1 and CDR2 (germline): DFQATT, SNEGSKA (reference sequence). After removal of 1 base from V and 7 bases from J, the junction contained 8 bases not matched to a gene. This CDR3 comprises 14 residues.

This chain links TRBV7-2 with TRBJ2-1, with D possibly being TRBD2 (5 bases). CDR3 length: 14 residues. Germline V CDR1 and CDR2: SGHTA, FQGNSA. With 3 bases removed from V and 9 bases from J, the gap between germline ends came to 15 bases. CDR3 region: CASSFRGSYVEQFF. The DNA of the CDR3 is TGTGCCAGCAGCTTCCGAGGGAGCTATGTTGAGCAGTTCTTC.

The chain couples TRBV28 to TRBJ1-2; D possibly corresponds to TRBD1 (5 bases). V lost 2 bases, J lost 7 bases, and 14 bases lay in between. CDR1 and CDR2 (germline): MDHEN, SYDVKM. The length of the CDR3 is 14 residues. CDR3 nucleotide sequence: TGTGCCAGCAGTTTAGTGGGACTCTGGATTGGCTACACCTTC. Translating it yields CASSLVGLWIGYTF.

This clonotype was found a few times. V and J are TRBV29-1 and TRBJ2-7; 9 bases are a match to TRBD2. Looked up from germline, CDR1 is SQVTM and CDR2 is ANQGSEA. J lost 6 bases, V lost 4 bases, and 7 bases had no gene match. The CDR3 runs to 13 residues. CDR3 bases: TGCAGCGTTGTCCTTAGCGGGAGTGGCGAGCAGTACTTC. It translates to CSVVLSGSGEQYF.

About this clonotype: A read error may account for a junction end that differs from germline. The rearrangement joins TRBV7-7 to TRBJ2-3, with TRBD2 as a possible D gene (5 bases). Germline V gene data show CDR1 as SSHAT and CDR2 as FNYEAQ (reference sequence). This CDR3 contains 15 residues. The CDR3, as DNA: TGTGCTAGCAGCTCGAGCGGACTTCACACAGATACGCAGTATTTT. Protein: CASSSSGLHTDTQYF.

This clonotype was picked up a small number of times. The rearrangement links TRBV29-1 to TRBJ2-7, with TRBD2 matching over 12 bases. Germline V CDR1 and CDR2: SQVTM, ANQGSEA. Trimming removed 6 bases from V and 2 bases from J; junction bases left unmatched: 8. This CDR3 region has 15 residues. The CDR3 nucleotides are TGCAGCGTCCTGACTAGCGGGGGCCCAACCTACGAGCAGTACTTC. This codes for CSVLTSGGPTYEQYF.

In the case of this clonotype: At one end the junction does not follow the germline gene, possibly because of a read error. The V and J genes are TRBV12-3 or TRBV12-4 and TRBJ1-2; TRBD1 is a possible D gene (6 bases). The CDR3 has 13 residues. The chain's CDR3 is CAGSLGGGKGYTF. CDR3 coding DNA: TGTGCCGGCAGTTTGGGCGGGGGCAAAGGCTACACCTTC.

V usage is TRBV27 and J usage is TRBJ2-3, with a tentative D call TRBD2 (6 bases). V lost 5 bases and J lost 9, with 18 bases in between. The CDR3 has 14 residues. Germline V gives CDR1 MNHEY, CDR2 SMNVEV (reference sequence). The CDR3 DNA is TGTGCCAGCAGTGCTCGGGACTTAGGGGACACGCAGTATTTT. Translating it yields CASSARDLGDTQYF.

This clonotype appeared a few times. The chain has TRBV20-1 and TRBJ2-7; tentatively, D is TRBD1 (6 bases). Trimming left V 7 bases short and J 4 bases short, with 20 bases between. The germline V gene has CDR1 DFQATT and CDR2 SNEGSKA (reference sequence). CDR3 length equals 14 residues. The CDR3 sequence: CSVPGQEILYEQYF. CDR3 nucleotide sequence: TGCAGTGTCCCGGGACAAGAAATTTTGTACGAGCAGTACTTC.

J is TRBJ2-2 and V is TRBV20-1, with D perhaps matching TRBD2 (6 bases). Per the germline V gene, CDR1 is DFQATT and CDR2 is SNEGSKA (reference sequence). Trimming took 6 bases from V and 3 from J, leaving 29 bases between them. This CDR3 is 19 amino acids long. DNA of the CDR3: TGCAGTGCCCCATCGGGGGAATTACAACCCACTCGAGACACCGGGGAGCTGTTTTTT. This sequence encodes CSAPSGELQPTRDTGELFF.

The V and J genes are TRBV6-5 and TRBJ2-7; possible D gene TRBD1, 6 bases. The germline CDR1 and CDR2 sequences are MNHEY and SVGAGI. CDR3 length: 14 residues. The V end was cut by 6 bases, the J end by 4 bases, with 16 bases between. CDR3 sequence (DNA): TGTGCCAGCAGCCTGGACAGAGCCGATTACGAGCAGTACTTC. Amino acid sequence: CASSLDRADYEQYF.

The table lists this clonotype with a few counts. The chain uses TRBV6-1 and TRBJ2-1; D is perhaps TRBD1 or TRBD2 (7 bases each). Germline V gene lookup returns CDR1 MNHNS and CDR2 SASEGT. V gave up 4 bases and J gave up 10 bases, with 20 bases separating them. The length of the CDR3 is 15 residues. The CDR3: CASSGEGAGILEQFF. CDR3 DNA: TGTGCCAGCAGTGGGGAGGGGGCGGGAATTTTGGAGCAGTTCTTC.

The rearrangement joins TRBV27 to TRBJ2-7; TRBD1 might be the D (5 bases). CDR1 MNHEY and CDR2 SMNVEV come from the germline V gene (reference sequence). This CDR3 contains 13 residues. V lost 4 bases to trimming and J lost 2 bases, with 9 bases between them. The DNA of the CDR3 is TGTGCCAGCAGTTCCCCGACAGCCTACGAGCAGTACTTC. This sequence encodes CASSSPTAYEQYF.